This T cell receptor (beta chain) stems from a study of shared clonotypes between healthy human individuals. In the original analysis: There were no quality scores in the junction-only immunoSEQ sequences, so filtering differed. Some clones are missing from TCRdb's copy, which holds only in-frame ones; the method was immunoSEQ multiplex PCR. Clone size and the V and J calls come from that table; the DNA yielded D and trimming. The sample yields over 2,000,000 clones, approximately 92% seen once. The ends were cut back, 5 bases at V and 0 bases at J, with 7 bases in the middle. Per the germline V gene, CDR1 is PRHDT and CDR2 is FYEKMQ (reference sequence). There are 13 residues in the CDR3. The naive CD8 fraction comprised CD45RO-negative cells positively selected for CCR7 and excluded terminally differentiated effector memory CD45RA+ cells. Only Caucasian adults living in Nashville, Tennessee made up the donor group.

What was sequenced was naive CD8+ T cells from PBMCs. V and J are TRBV13 and TRBJ1-1; D gene unclear. The receptor was isolated from a man between 18 and 35 years old in good health. Some clones in this sample may be carry-over from other donors' samples. The CDR3 DNA sequence: TGTGCCAGCAGCCTGGTAATGAACACTGAAGCTTTCTTT. This sequence encodes CASSLVMNTEAFF.